The T cell receptor (beta chain) described here comes from a study of blood T cells in healthy people across ages. This clonotype showed up just a few times. The antigen is undetermined. The ends were cut back, 0 bases at V and 1 base at J, with 10 bases in the middle. Per the germline V gene, CDR1 is LGHNA and CDR2 is YSLEER. CDR3 length: 16 amino acids. Donation came from healthy Caucasian individuals in Russia who were aged roughly 6 to 95. Points from the study as a whole: No conclusive comparison of naive versus antigen-experienced cells was possible with unsorted PBMCs.

It was with a sample-barcoded 5' primer and a J-beta primer mix that a second PCR of about 7 to 12 cycles was run. Each cDNA molecule received a tag from a template-switch adaptor that had 12 random nucleotides. CDR3-containing paired-end reads numbered at least 2.5 million in each sample. In TCRdb, the 5' RACE reads were re-called with MiXCR into one record per CDR3 protein. The sample gives just under 750,000 distinct CDR3 sequences, 20% to 25% of which show up once; roughly a fifth is in the top ten. This TCR came from a man in his 70s in good health. The J gene is TRBJ2-4, the V gene TRBV4-3, with D possibly TRBD1 on 5 matching bases. The specimen sequenced was blood. The CDR3 DNA sequence: TGCGCCAGCAGCCAAGAAGTGGGGCAGGCCAAAAACATTCAGTACTTC. It encodes CASSQEVGQAKNIQYF.